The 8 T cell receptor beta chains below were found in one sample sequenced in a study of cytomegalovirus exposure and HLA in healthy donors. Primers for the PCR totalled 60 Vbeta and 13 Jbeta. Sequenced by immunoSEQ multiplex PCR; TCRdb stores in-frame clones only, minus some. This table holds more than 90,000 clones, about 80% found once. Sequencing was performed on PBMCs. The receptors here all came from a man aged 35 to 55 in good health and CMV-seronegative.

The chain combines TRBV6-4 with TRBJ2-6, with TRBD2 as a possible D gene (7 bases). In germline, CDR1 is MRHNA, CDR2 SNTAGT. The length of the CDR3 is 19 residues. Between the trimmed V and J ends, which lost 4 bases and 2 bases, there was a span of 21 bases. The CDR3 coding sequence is TGTGCCAGCAGTGCCAGTAGCTTTGGGGGGGCTACTGGGGCCAACGTCCTGACTTTC. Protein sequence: CASSASSFGGATGANVLTF.

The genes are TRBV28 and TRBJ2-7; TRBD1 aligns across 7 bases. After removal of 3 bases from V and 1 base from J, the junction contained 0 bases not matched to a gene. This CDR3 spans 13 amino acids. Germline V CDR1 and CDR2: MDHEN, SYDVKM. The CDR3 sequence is CASSLTGSYEQYF. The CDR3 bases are TGTGCCAGCAGTTTGACAGGGTCCTACGAGCAGTACTTC.

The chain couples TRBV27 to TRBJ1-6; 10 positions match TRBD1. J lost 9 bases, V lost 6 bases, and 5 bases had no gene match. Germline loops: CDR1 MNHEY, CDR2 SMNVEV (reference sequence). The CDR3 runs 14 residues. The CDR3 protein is CASRPGQGSSPLHF. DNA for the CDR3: TGTGCCAGCAGACCGGGACAGGGGAGTTCACCCCTCCACTTT.

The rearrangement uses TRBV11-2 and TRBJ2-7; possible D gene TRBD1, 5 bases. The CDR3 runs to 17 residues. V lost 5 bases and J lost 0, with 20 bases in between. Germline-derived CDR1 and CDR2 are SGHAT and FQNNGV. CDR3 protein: CASSPSYWTHSSYEQYF. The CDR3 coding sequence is TGTGCCAGCAGCCCTTCATACTGGACACACAGCTCCTACGAGCAGTACTTC.

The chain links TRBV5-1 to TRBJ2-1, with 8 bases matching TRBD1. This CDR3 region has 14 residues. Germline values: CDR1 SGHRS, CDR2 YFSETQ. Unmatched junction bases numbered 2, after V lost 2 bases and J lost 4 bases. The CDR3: CASSFGTGYNEQFF. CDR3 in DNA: TGCGCCAGCAGCTTTGGGACAGGTTACAATGAGCAGTTCTTC.

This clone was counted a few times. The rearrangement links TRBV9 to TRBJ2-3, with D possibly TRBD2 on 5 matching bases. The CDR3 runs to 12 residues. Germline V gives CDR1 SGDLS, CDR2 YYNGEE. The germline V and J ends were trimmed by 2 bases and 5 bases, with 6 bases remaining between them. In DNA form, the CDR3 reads TGTGCCAGCAGCGTTGAGGGAGATACGCAGTATTTT. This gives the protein CASSVEGDTQYF.

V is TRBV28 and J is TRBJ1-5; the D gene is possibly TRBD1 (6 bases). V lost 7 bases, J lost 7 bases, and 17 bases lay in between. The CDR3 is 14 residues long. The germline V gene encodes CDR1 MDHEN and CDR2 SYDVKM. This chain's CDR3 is CASKTGNWDQPQHF. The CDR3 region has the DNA TGTGCCAGCAAAACAGGGAATTGGGACCAGCCCCAGCATTTT.

In DNA, the CDR3 is TGTGCCAGCAGTTACACAAATGAGCAGTTCTTC. As protein: CASSYTNEQFF. The rearrangement uses TRBV6-6 and TRBJ2-1; D uncertain. The CDR3 runs 11 residues. Trimming pared 2 bases from V and 7 bases from J, leaving 3 bases between. Germline assignment: CDR1 MNHNY and CDR2 SVGAGI (reference sequence).